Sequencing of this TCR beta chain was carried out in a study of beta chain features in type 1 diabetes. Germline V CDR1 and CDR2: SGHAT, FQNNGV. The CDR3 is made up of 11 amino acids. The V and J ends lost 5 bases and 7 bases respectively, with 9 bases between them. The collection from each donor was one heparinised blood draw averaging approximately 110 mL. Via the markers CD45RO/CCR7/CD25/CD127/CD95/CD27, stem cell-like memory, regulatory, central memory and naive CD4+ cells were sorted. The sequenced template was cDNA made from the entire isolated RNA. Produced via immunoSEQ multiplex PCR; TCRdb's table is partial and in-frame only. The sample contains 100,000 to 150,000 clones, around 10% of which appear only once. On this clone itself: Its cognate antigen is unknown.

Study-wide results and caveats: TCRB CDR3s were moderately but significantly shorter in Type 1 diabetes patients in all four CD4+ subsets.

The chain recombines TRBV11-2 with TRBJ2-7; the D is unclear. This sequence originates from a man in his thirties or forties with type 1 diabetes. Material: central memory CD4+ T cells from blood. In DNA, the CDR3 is TGTGCCAGCAGCGCCACTCGTGAGCAGTACTTC. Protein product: CASSATREQYF.